This T cell receptor beta chain derives from a study of blood T cell repertoires in COVID-19. Original data processing: From reference gene primer amplification, estimates of nucleated cell counts were derived. Using immunoSEQ multiplex PCR, the repertoire was profiled, and TCRdb retains in-frame clones only, with some absent. V and J calls and clone size are given by that table; D and trimming were obtained from the DNA. This sample has roughly 440,000 clones, with around 88% found just once. A Seattle source enrolled patients during active infection and followed them longitudinally. Germline trimming cut 6 bases from V and 7 bases from J; bases unmatched to any gene: 12. The germline V gene encodes CDR1 MNHEY and CDR2 SMNVEV (reference sequence). CDR3 size: 16 residues.

This TCR was sampled from a woman between 45 and 65 years old with COVID-19, enrolled during active disease. Material for sequencing was peripheral blood. The gene calls are TRBV27 and TRBJ2-2, with 9 nucleotides matching TRBD1. The CDR3 DNA reads TGTGCCAGCAGCCAAGTGGGACAGGGAGTCCACGGGGAGCTGTTTTTT. As protein: CASSQVGQGVHGELFF.